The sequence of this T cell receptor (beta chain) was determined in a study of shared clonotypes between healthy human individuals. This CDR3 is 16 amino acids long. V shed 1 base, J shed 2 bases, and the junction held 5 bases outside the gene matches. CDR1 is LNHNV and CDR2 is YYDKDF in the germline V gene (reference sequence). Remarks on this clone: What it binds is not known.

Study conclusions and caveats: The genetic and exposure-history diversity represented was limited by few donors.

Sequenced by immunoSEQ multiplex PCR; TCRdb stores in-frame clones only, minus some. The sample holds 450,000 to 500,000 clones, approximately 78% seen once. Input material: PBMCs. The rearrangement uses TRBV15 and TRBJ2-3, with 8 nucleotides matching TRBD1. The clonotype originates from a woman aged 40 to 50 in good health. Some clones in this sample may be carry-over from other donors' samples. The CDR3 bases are TGTGCCACCAGCAGAGGAGGGACAGGTAACACAGATACGCAGTATTTT. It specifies CATSRGGTGNTDTQYF.